The 30 T cell receptor beta chains below come from one sample, sequenced in a study of persistence of HIV-infected CD4 T cells. The antigens of these receptors remain unknown. Sequencing used immunoSEQ version 4 in survey mode. Here immunoSEQ multiplex PCR was the method, and the copy in TCRdb shows in-frame clones only, minus some. The data hold tens of thousands of clones, with roughly 82% observed a single time. Cells were stimulated with CMV-infected fibroblast lysates at 10 ug/mL. Sorted nonresponding memory CD4+ T cells were CD40L-negative, CD69-negative, CD45RO-high. Sample: CD4+ T cells sorted from PBMCs after roughly 18-hour stimulation, taken from a patient who received antiretroviral therapy. The receptor set was obtained from an adult woman with HIV who was CMV-seropositive.

The V and J genes are TRBV28 and TRBJ1-5; D is perhaps TRBD1 (6 bases). The germline V gene encodes CDR1 MDHEN and CDR2 SYDVKM. The CDR3 loop spans 14 amino acids. The V end lost 7 bases, the J end lost 3 bases, and 13 bases lay between the germline ends. CDR3 in DNA: TGTGCCAGCATTAAGGGGGGGATCAATCAGCCCCAGCATTTT. Its translation: CASIKGGINQPQHF.

This clone has just one count. The J gene is TRBJ1-1, the V gene TRBV5-6, with 7 bases identical to TRBD1. The CDR3 consists of 14 residues. The J segment lost 3 bases and the V segment lost 4 bases, leaving 6 bases of the junction unmatched. CDR1 and CDR2 (germline): SGHDT, YYEEEE. The CDR3 protein is CASSLQGHDTEAFF. CDR3 DNA sequence: TGTGCCAGCAGCCTACAGGGGCATGACACTGAAGCTTTCTTT.

This clone was picked up a small number of times. This rearrangement joins TRBV18 to TRBJ1-1; D gene unclear. Germline V gives CDR1 KGHSH, CDR2 LQKENI. The CDR3 is made up of 12 amino acids. V gave up 2 bases and J gave up 5 bases, with 6 bases separating them. The CDR3 region is CASSPERTEAFF. The CDR3 region has the DNA TGTGCCAGCTCACCAGAGAGGACTGAAGCTTTCTTT.

V and J are TRBV3-1 (or the pseudogene TRBV3-2) and TRBJ2-7; D not certain. V was cut by 4 bases and J by 4 bases, with 14 bases left in between. Per the germline V gene, CDR1 is LGHDT and CDR2 is YNNKEL (reference sequence). CDR3 size: 14 residues. The CDR3 coding sequence is TGTGCCAGCAGCCGAGATATAGGATATTACGAGCAGTACTTC. It translates to CASSRDIGYYEQYF.

This clone appeared a single time. The genes are TRBV7-9 and TRBJ1-1; 11 bases are shared with TRBD1. V lost 2 bases, J lost 5 bases, and 1 base stayed unmatched. The CDR3 length is 14 residues. Germline V gene lookup returns CDR1 SEHNR and CDR2 FQNEAQ (reference sequence). DNA for the CDR3: TGTGCCAGCAGCTTAAGGGACAGGGGGACTGAAGCTTTCTTT. Its protein product is CASSLRDRGTEAFF.

This clone was found once. The rearrangement joins TRBV6-6 to TRBJ1-5, with TRBD1 as a possible D gene (5 bases). CDR1 is MNHNY and CDR2 is SVGAGI in the germline V gene (reference sequence). V lost 7 bases and J lost 6, with 19 bases in between. The CDR3 sequence is 15 residues long. The CDR3 DNA reads as TGTGCCAGCACCGCAGGAGGGGCGAGTGGTCAGCCCCAGCATTTT. This sequence encodes CASTAGGASGQPQHF.

This clone appeared a few times. The V and J genes are TRBV25-1 and TRBJ1-2; weak D call: TRBD1 (5 bases). The V end lost 4 bases, the J end lost 4 bases, and 10 bases lay between the germline ends. CDR3 length equals 13 residues. The germline CDR1 and CDR2 sequences are MGHDK and SYGVNS. CDR3 residues: CASSGDFGYGYTF. The CDR3 DNA sequence: TGTGCCAGCAGTGGGGACTTTGGCTATGGCTACACCTTC.

The chain carries TRBV10-1 and TRBJ1-1; D remains unclear. This CDR3 has 14 residues. Germline assignment: CDR1 WNHNN and CDR2 SYGVQD (reference sequence). The V gene lost 0 bases and the J gene lost 1 base, with 6 bases spanning the gap. CDR3 bases: TGCGCCAGCAGTGAGTCACCAGGGAACACTGAAGCTTTCTTT. Translated: CASSESPGNTEAFF.

The chain combines TRBV18 with TRBJ1-1, with 9 bases lining up with TRBD1. Germline assignment: CDR1 KGHSH and CDR2 LQKENI. V lost 3 bases and J lost 6; bases outside the gene matches: 8. The length of the CDR3 is 15 residues. CDR3 sequence (DNA): TGTGCCAGCTCACCTCCGGGACAGGGTCCCCCTGAAGCTTTCTTT. It encodes CASSPPGQGPPEAFF. Variable domain in full (rest from reference TRBV18 and TRBJ1-1): NAGVMQNPRHLVRRRGQEARLRCSPMKGHSHVYWYRQLPEEGLKFMVYLQKENIIDESGMPKERFSAEFPKEGPSILRIQQVVRGDSAAYFCASSPPGQGPPEAFFGQGTRLTVV.

This clone has just one count. V gene TRBV3-1 (or the pseudogene TRBV3-2) combines with J gene TRBJ2-2; 7 nucleotides match TRBD2. CDR1 is LGHDT, CDR2 YNNKEL, per germline (reference sequence). The V gene end was trimmed by 4 bases and the J gene end by 5 bases; junction bases not matched to a gene: 13. The CDR3 loop spans 17 amino acids. The CDR3 nucleotides read TGTGCCAGCAGCCCCCCGTGGGGCGGGGGAGGGACCGGGGAGCTGTTTTTT. Its translation is CASSPPWGGGGTGELFF.

J is TRBJ1-2 and V is TRBV5-1; unclear D gene. Germline values: CDR1 SGHRS, CDR2 YFSETQ. The V gene lost 1 base and the J gene lost 4 bases, with 14 bases spanning the gap. This CDR3 has 15 residues. CDR3 DNA sequence: TGCGCCAGCAGCTTGTTTCCGGCAGGAAGCTATGGCTACACCTTC. Translating it yields CASSLFPAGSYGYTF.

The chain employs TRBV6-2 or TRBV6-3 and TRBJ2-7, with 10 nucleotides matching TRBD1. Germline V gives CDR1 MNHEY, CDR2 SVGEGT. The CDR3 covers 15 residues. Trimming cost V 5 bases and J 6 bases; bases outside gene matches: 10. DNA of the CDR3: TGTGCCAGCAGTCGTAGAGGGGACAGGGGTCGCGAGCAGTACTTC. Amino acids: CASSRRGDRGREQYF.

The genes are TRBV24-1 and TRBJ2-2, with no clear D. This CDR3 contains 17 residues. The germline V and J ends were trimmed by 2 bases and 0 bases, with 12 bases remaining between them. Germline V gene sequence: CDR1 KGHDR, CDR2 SFDVKD. CDR3 in DNA: TGTGCCACCAGTGATTCTTCGAGCTCATCGAACACCGGGGAGCTGTTTTTT. This sequence encodes CATSDSSSSSNTGELFF.

The chain joins TRBV19 to TRBJ1-5; TRBD1 matches 10 bases. CDR1 and CDR2 (germline): LNHDA, SQIVND (reference sequence). J gave up 1 base and V 5 bases, and 2 bases lay outside the gene matches. The length of the CDR3 is 15 residues. Here the CDR3 reads CASSGGQGSNQPQHF. In DNA, the CDR3 is TGTGCCAGTAGTGGGGGACAGGGGAGCAATCAGCCCCAGCATTTT. The full variable domain, completed using reference TRBV19 and TRBJ1-5, is DGGITQSPKYLFRKEGQNVTLSCEQNLNHDAMYWYRQDPGQGLRLIYYSQIVNDFQKGDIAEGYSVSREKKESFPLTVTSAQKNPTAFYLCASSGGQGSNQPQHFGDGTRLSIL.

The chain uses TRBV18 and TRBJ1-2; a weak D match, TRBD1 (5 bases). This CDR3 contains 17 residues. Germline CDR1 KGHSH, CDR2 LQKENI. Trimming shortened V by 3 bases and J by 0 bases, and 17 bases separated the two germline ends. The CDR3 region is CASSPTSVGAPNYGYTF. CDR3 sequence (DNA): TGTGCCAGCTCACCTACCTCGGTAGGGGCTCCTAACTATGGCTACACCTTC.

This clone was observed once. This chain joins TRBV4-1 and TRBJ1-1, with D perhaps matching TRBD1 (5 bases). The CDR3 length is 13 residues. The ends were cut back, 4 bases at V and 6 bases at J, with 12 bases in the middle. Germline V gives CDR1 MGHRA, CDR2 YSYEKL. The CDR3: CASSLSGLSEAFF. The CDR3 DNA reads TGCGCCAGCAGCCTTTCGGGACTCTCTGAAGCTTTCTTT.

The CDR3: CASSLTGTGSYNEQFF. The CDR3 nucleotides read TGTGCCAGTAGTCTCACCGGGACAGGCTCCTACAATGAGCAGTTCTTC. The chain links TRBV19 to TRBJ2-1; TRBD1 matches 8 bases. The length of the CDR3 is 16 residues. The germline V gene encodes CDR1 LNHDA and CDR2 SQIVND (reference sequence). Unmatched junction bases numbered 6, after V lost 5 bases and J lost 0 bases.

The CDR3 here is CASSLNPQAQAFF. In nucleotides, the CDR3 is TGCGCCAGCAGCTTGAACCCACAGGCCCAAGCTTTCTTT. The J gene is TRBJ1-1, the V gene TRBV5-1; a weak D match, TRBD1 (5 bases). The germline gives CDR1 SGHRS, CDR2 YFSETQ. V was clipped by 1 base and J by 9 bases, with 13 bases between them. This CDR3 comprises 13 residues. Complete variable domain (other parts from reference TRBV5-1 and TRBJ1-1): KAGVTQTPRYLIKTRGQQVTLSCSPISGHRSVSWYQQTPGQGLQFLFEYFSETQRNKGNFPGRFSGRQFSNSRSEMNVSTLELGDSALYLCASSLNPQAQAFFGQGTRLTVV.

The sample holds a few counts of this clone. The genes are TRBV5-1 and TRBJ1-1; weak D call: TRBD1 (6 bases). The CDR3 loop spans 14 amino acids. The ends were cut back, 0 bases at V and 5 bases at J, with 11 bases in the middle. Germline lookup yields CDR1 SGHRS and CDR2 YFSETQ. The CDR3 DNA reads TGCGCCAGCAGCTTGGGGCAGGGGCGGACTGAAGCTTTCTTT. This translates into CASSLGQGRTEAFF.

The chain is built from TRBV9 and TRBJ2-3; 9 bases match TRBD2. This CDR3 is built from 15 residues. Germline V gene lookup returns CDR1 SGDLS and CDR2 YYNGEE. Trimming removed 0 bases from V and 5 bases from J; junction bases left unmatched: 4. The CDR3 is CASSVVAGAEDTQYF. In DNA, the CDR3 is TGTGCCAGCAGCGTAGTAGCGGGAGCTGAAGATACGCAGTATTTT. The full variable domain, with the rest looked up from reference TRBV9 and TRBJ2-3, is DSGVTQTPKHLITATGQRVTLRCSPRSGDLSVYWYQQSLDQGLQFLIQYYNGEERAKGNILERFSAQQFPDLHSELNLSSLELGDSALYFCASSVVAGAEDTQYFGPGTRLTVL.

The chain uses TRBV2 and TRBJ1-5; the D gene is possibly TRBD1 (6 bases). The germline V gene has CDR1 SNHLY and CDR2 FYNNEI. Trimming removed 5 bases at V and 1 base at J, with 12 bases between. This CDR3 region has 15 residues. The CDR3 loop is CASSPQGSSNQPQHF. The CDR3 nucleotides read TGTGCCAGCAGTCCACAGGGTAGCAGCAATCAGCCCCAGCATTTT.

The V call is TRBV7-2, the J call TRBJ1-1, with a possible D match to TRBD1 (5 bases). V lost 5 bases and J 6 bases, leaving 16 bases between the germline ends. The CDR3 is 14 residues long. Germline V gene lookup returns CDR1 SGHTA and CDR2 FQGNSA. CDR3: CASSALRVRAEAFF. Written as DNA, the CDR3 is TGTGCCAGCAGCGCCCTCAGGGTTAGAGCTGAAGCTTTCTTT.

The rearrangement joins TRBV5-6 to TRBJ2-5, with 8 nucleotides matching TRBD1. The trim removed 1 base at V and 1 base at J, leaving 6 bases unmatched. Germline lookup yields CDR1 SGHDT and CDR2 YYEEEE. There are 16 residues in the CDR3. As DNA, the CDR3 is TGTGCCAGCAGCTTGCCGGGTACAGGGGGCCAAGAGACCCAGTACTTC. Its translation is CASSLPGTGGQETQYF.

The chain couples TRBV4-1 to TRBJ2-7; the D gene is possibly TRBD2 (6 bases). The CDR3 is 17 amino acids. The V gene lost 1 base and the J gene lost 2 bases, with 18 bases spanning the gap. Germline CDR1 is MGHRA and CDR2 is YSYEKL. In DNA, the CDR3 is TGCGCCAGCAGCCAAGGGCCCTCTGGAGGGAGGACCTACGAGCAGTACTTC. Its protein product is CASSQGPSGGRTYEQYF.

This rearrangement joins TRBV7-2 to TRBJ1-2; D is ambiguous. Germline V gene lookup returns CDR1 SGHTA and CDR2 FQGNSA. The length of the CDR3 is 14 residues. V was pared by 1 base and J by 4 bases, with 10 bases between. CDR3 sequence (DNA): TGTGCCAGCAGCTTAGGAGGTACGGGCTATGGCTACACCTTC. Translated: CASSLGGTGYGYTF.

V usage is TRBV6-2 or TRBV6-3 and J usage is TRBJ2-1; TRBD2 matches at 9 bases. This CDR3 spans 14 amino acids. Germline V gene data show CDR1 as MNHEY and CDR2 as SVGEGT. V dropped 6 bases and J dropped 6; count of bases not matched to a gene: 6. This chain's CDR3 is CASSSIAGVNEQFF. CDR3 in DNA: TGTGCCAGCAGCTCGATAGCGGGAGTCAATGAGCAGTTCTTC.

The chain uses TRBV9 and TRBJ1-3; 7 bases line up with TRBD1. This CDR3 has 17 amino acids. J was trimmed by 0 bases and V by 4 bases; bases with no gene match: 10. CDR1 and CDR2 (germline): SGDLS, YYNGEE. The CDR3 DNA reads as TGTGCCAGCAGCCCCAGTGGAGGGGGCCTCTCTGGAAACACCATATATTTT. Translated, it gives CASSPSGGGLSGNTIYF.

This clone was seen a single time. The genes are TRBV9 and TRBJ2-5; the D gene could be TRBD1 or TRBD2 (5 bases each). Germline CDR1 is SGDLS and CDR2 is YYNGEE. The CDR3 has 14 amino acids. The V end was cut by 4 bases, the J end by 5 bases, with 15 bases between. CDR3 sequence (DNA): TGTGCCAGCAGCTCGAGGGGTAGGGGCGAGACCCAGTACTTC. It specifies CASSSRGRGETQYF.

The V gene is TRBV7-9, the J gene TRBJ2-3; D uncertain. The CDR3 runs to 13 residues. V was shortened by 8 bases and J by 3 bases, with 12 bases between the two germline ends. Germline lookup yields CDR1 SEHNR and CDR2 FQNEAQ (reference sequence). This CDR3 reads CASSGGDTDTQYF. CDR3 DNA: TGTGCCAGCTCAGGTGGGGATACAGATACGCAGTATTTT.

This clone was recorded a few times. The V gene is TRBV27, the J gene TRBJ2-7; 7 positions match TRBD2. The CDR3 has 19 residues. Germline V lookup: CDR1 MNHEY, CDR2 SMNVEV (reference sequence). Losses at the gene ends were 2 bases for V and 0 bases for J; bases not matched to a gene: 16. CDR3 bases: TGTGCCAGCAGTTTAAGGGTCATGCCTAGCGGAACCACCTCCTACGAGCAGTACTTC. This encodes CASSLRVMPSGTTSYEQYF.